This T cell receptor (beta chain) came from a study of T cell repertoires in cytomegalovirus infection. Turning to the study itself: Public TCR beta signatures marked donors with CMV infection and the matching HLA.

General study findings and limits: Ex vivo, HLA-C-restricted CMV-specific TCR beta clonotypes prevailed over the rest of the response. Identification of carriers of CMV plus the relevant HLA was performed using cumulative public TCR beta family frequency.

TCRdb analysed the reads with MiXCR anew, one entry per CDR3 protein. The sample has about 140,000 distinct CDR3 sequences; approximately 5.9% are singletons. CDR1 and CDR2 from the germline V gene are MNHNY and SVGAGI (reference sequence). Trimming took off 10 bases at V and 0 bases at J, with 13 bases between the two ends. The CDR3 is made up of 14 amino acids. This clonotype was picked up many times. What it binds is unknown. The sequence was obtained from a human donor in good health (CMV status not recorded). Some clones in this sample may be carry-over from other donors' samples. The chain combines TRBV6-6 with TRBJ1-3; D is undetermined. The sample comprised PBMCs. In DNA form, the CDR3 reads TGTGCCACCGAGGACTCACGCTCTGGAAACACCATATATTTT. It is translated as CATEDSRSGNTIYF.